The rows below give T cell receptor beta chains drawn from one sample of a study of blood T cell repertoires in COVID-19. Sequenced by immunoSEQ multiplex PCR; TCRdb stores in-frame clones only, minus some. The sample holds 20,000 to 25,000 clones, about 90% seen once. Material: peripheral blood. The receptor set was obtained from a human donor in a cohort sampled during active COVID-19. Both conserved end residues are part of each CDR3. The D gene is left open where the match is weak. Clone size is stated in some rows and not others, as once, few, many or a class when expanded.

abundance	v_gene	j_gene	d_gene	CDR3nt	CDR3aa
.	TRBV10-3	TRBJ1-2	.	TGTGCCGCCGGAGGTGGCGGCTACACCTTC	CAAGGGGYTF
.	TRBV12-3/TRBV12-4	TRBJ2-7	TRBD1	TGTGCCAGCAGCCCGACAGGGATCGAGCAGTACTTC	CASSPTGIEQYF
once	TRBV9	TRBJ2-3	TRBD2	TGTGCCAGCAGCGTTCCTAAGTCCCCAAGCGGGAGGGATACGCAGTATTTT	CASSVPKSPSGRDTQYF
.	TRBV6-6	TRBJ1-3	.	TGTGCCAGCAGTTCGCCTGGGGGGACCATATATTTT	CASSSPGGTIYF
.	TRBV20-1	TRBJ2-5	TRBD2	TGCAGTGCTAGTGTGGGACTAGCTAGGGAGACCCAGTACTTC	CSASVGLARETQYF
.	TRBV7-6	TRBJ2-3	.	TGTGCCAGCAGCCCTGGCACAGATACGCAGTATTTT	CASSPGTDTQYF
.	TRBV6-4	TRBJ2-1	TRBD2	TGTGCCAGCAGTGATCAAACTAGCGGGGGGGCCAATGAGCAGTTCTTC	CASSDQTSGGANEQFF
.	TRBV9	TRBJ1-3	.	TGTGCCAGCAGCGTCCTGGGGTGGGGCCCTGGAAACACCATATATTTT	CASSVLGWGPGNTIYF
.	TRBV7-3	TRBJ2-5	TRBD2	TGTGCCAGCAGCTTAAGTGCGGGGGGGATTGAGACCCAGTACTTC	CASSLSAGGIETQYF
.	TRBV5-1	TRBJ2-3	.	TGCGCCAGCAGGAGTTTAGCTAGCACAGATACGCAGTATTTT	CASRSLASTDTQYF
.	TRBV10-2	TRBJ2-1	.	TGCGCCACACAGGGTCCCTACAATGAGCAGTTCTTC	CATQGPYNEQFF
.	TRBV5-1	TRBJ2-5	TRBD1	TGCGCCAGCAGCTTGGTGACAGGGGGGACAGAAGAGACCCAGTACTTC	CASSLVTGGTEETQYF
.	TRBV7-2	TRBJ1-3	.	TGTGCCAGCAGTTCTGATACTAGTAACCGAAACACCATATATTTT	CASSSDTSNRNTIYF
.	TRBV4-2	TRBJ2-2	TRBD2	TGTGCCAGCAGCCAAGATCGAAGACTAGCGGGGGGGCAGGGCACCGGGGAGCTGTTTTTT	CASSQDRRLAGGQGTGELFF
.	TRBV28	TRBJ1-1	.	TGTGCCAGCAGGCCCCCGAACAGAAACACTGAAGCTTTCTTT	CASRPPNRNTEAFF
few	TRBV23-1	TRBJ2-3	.	TGCGCCAGCAGTCCGAGCCGATCGAACCAGGGAGATACGCAGTATTTT	CASSPSRSNQGDTQYF
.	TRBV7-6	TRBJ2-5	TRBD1	TGTGCCAGCAGCTTCGGGACAGAACAAGAGACCCAGTACTTC	CASSFGTEQETQYF
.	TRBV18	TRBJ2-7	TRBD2	TGTGCCAGCTCGCCCCGGCGGGGGGCCAACGAGCAGTACTTC	CASSPRRGANEQYF
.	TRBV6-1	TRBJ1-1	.	TGTGCCAGCAGTGAAGAATTGAGGGTTGGCACTGAAGCTTTCTTT	CASSEELRVGTEAFF
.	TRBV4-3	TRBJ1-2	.	TGCGCCAGCAGCCAAGGGCCAGCTAACTATGGCTACACCTTC	CASSQGPANYGYTF
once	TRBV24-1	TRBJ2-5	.	TGTGCCACCAGTCGGGGAGGCCAAGAGACCCAGTACTTC	CATSRGGQETQYF
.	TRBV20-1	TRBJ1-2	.	TGCAGAACAGGGTCAAGCTATGGCTACACCTTC	CRTGSSYGYTF
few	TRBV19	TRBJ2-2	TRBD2	TGTGCCAGTAGTATTTGGAGCGGGAGTGGAAACGGGGAGCTGTTTTTT	CASSIWSGSGNGELFF
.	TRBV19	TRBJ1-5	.	TGTGCCAGTAGTATACGGGGGGAGCAGCCCCAGCATTTT	CASSIRGEQPQHF
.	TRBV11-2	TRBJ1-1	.	TGTGCCAGCAGGCCGAGTGGAGGCAGGAACACTGAAGCTTTCTTT	CASRPSGGRNTEAFF
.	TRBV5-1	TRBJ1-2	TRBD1	TGCGCCAGCAGCCCGAGACAGGGGTCGGACGGCTACACCTTC	CASSPRQGSDGYTF
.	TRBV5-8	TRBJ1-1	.	TGTGCCAGCAGCTTGGGGGCAGGGCCCATGAACACTGAAGCTTTCTTT	CASSLGAGPMNTEAFF